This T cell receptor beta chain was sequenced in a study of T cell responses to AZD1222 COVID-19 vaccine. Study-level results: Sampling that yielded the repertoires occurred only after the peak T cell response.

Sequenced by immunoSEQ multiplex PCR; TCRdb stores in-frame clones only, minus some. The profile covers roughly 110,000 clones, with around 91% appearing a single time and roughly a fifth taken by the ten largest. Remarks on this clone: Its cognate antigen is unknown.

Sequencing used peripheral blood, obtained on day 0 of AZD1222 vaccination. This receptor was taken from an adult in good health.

The CDR3 DNA reads TGTGCCAGCAGCCAGATCAGGGGGCGAAATGAAAAACTGTTTTTT. Translating gives CASSQIRGRNEKLFF. The chain carries TRBV3-1 (or the pseudogene TRBV3-2) and TRBJ1-4; TRBD1 agrees at 8 bases. CDR3 length: 15 amino acids. V shed 3 bases and J 5 bases; nucleotides not matched to a gene: 5. Per the germline V gene, CDR1 is LGHDT and CDR2 is YNNKEL (reference sequence).